The entry below describes one T cell receptor (beta chain). The data derive from a study of technical replicates of blood from several donors. TCRdb's table, derived via immunoSEQ multiplex PCR, lists solely in-frame clones and lacks some. The sample consists of approximately 65,000 clones, 70% to 90% of them appearing once. Looked up from germline, CDR1 is SGHTA and CDR2 is FQGNSA. V shed 2 bases and J shed 2 bases, with 12 bases lying between them. CDR3 length: 15 residues. This clonotype was obtained from a human donor in good health. Some clones in this sample may be carry-over from other donors' samples. Sequences were obtained from PBMCs. The rearrangement joins TRBV7-2 to TRBJ2-5; tentative D call: TRBD2 (6 bases). DNA of the CDR3: TGTGCCAGCAGCTTATTTGGGGGGAGGCAAGAGACCCAGTACTTC. Translated: CASSLFGGRQETQYF.